The clone carrying this TCR beta chain was observed many times. Its antigen is not known. 5'RACE template switching produced TCR cDNA carrying a universal primer site and UMIs. TCRdb redid the calling of the 5' RACE reads with MiXCR, one entry per CDR3 protein. The sample holds about 63,000 distinct CDR3 sequences; 6.5% to 9% are singletons and the top ten take approximately 34%. This record belongs to a study of T cells after yellow fever vaccination. Notes on the study in general: Clonotype sharing between CD4 and CD8 compartments was small. The booster saw the reappearance of most primary-vaccination clones (about 95% CD4, 80% to 90% CD8). The bulk population could contribute abundant contaminating clonotypes to FACS-sorted repertoires.

The receptor was isolated from a man aged 25-45 years who received the YFV17D yellow fever vaccine. The sample was CD8+ T cells sorted from PBMCs, taken 15 days after the yellow fever booster vaccination.

CDR3 DNA: TGTGCCAGCAGTTTGGTTTGGTCTGGCTACACCTTC. Its translation is CASSLVWSGYTF. V is TRBV12-3 or TRBV12-4 and J is TRBJ1-2; no definite D call. The CDR3 extends over 12 amino acids. V gave up 3 bases and J gave up 7 bases, with 9 bases separating them.